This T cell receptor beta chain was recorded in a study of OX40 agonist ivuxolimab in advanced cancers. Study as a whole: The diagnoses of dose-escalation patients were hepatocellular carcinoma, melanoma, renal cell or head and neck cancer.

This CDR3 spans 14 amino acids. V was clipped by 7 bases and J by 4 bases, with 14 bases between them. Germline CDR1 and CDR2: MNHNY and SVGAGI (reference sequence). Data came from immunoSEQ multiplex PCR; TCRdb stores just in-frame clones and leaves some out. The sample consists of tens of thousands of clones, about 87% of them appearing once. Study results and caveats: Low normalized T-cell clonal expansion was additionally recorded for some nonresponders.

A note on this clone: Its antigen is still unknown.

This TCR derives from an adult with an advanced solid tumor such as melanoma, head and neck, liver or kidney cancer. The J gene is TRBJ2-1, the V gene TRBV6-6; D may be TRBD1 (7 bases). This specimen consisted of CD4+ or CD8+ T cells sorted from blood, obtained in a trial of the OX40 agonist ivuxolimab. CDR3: CASKEGQSYNEQFF. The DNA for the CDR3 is TGTGCCAGCAAGGAGGGACAGTCGTACAATGAGCAGTTCTTC.